The 17 T cell receptor beta chains presented below share a single source sample, sequenced in a study of graft-versus-host responses after intestinal transplantation (dated by TCRdb to the early 2020s). The intended sense of this specimen's time point label: cells obtained before transplantation from donor or recipient. Libraries were made using the immunoSEQ multiplex PCR assay. In its TCRdb copy, this immuneACCESS table keeps in-frame sequences only and misses some clones. Where compared with another copy, unresolved V genes explain less than half of these, and the others have no known cause. Across this sample there are tens of thousands of clones, with more than 85% seen only once. Jointly, the top ten make up around 0.5% of the sample. These receptors' targets are unknown. The sample here was unstimulated CD8+ T cells sorted from spleen or lymph node cells, taken before intestinal transplant. Receptor source: a human donor who received an intestinal transplant.

The rearrangement joins TRBV7-9 to TRBJ1-2, with no clear D. The CDR3 covers 14 residues. The V gene's germline CDR1 is SEHNR and CDR2 FQNEAQ (reference sequence). Trimming removed 4 bases at V and 4 bases at J, with 13 bases between. The CDR3: CASSYLSEGYGYTF. DNA for the CDR3: TGTGCCAGCAGCTATCTCTCTGAGGGCTATGGCTACACCTTC.

The chain couples TRBV7-2 to TRBJ2-7; TRBD1 might be the D (6 bases). Germline loops: CDR1 SGHTA, CDR2 FQGNSA. CDR3 length equals 15 residues. With 0 bases removed from V and 6 bases from J, the gap between germline ends came to 15 bases. Written as DNA, the CDR3 is TGTGCCAGCAGCTTAGCAGCCACAGGGACGGTCGAGCAGTACTTC. Its translation is CASSLAATGTVEQYF.

The rearrangement joins TRBV29-1 to TRBJ2-7; TRBD2 might be the D (6 bases). This CDR3 comprises 15 residues. In germline, CDR1 is SQVTM, CDR2 ANQGSEA. V lost 4 bases and J 5 bases, leaving 21 bases between the germline ends. The CDR3 reads CSVVGLAPFGDEQYF. In nucleotides, the CDR3 is TGCAGCGTTGTCGGCCTAGCGCCTTTTGGGGACGAGCAGTACTTC.

The V call is TRBV4-1, the J call TRBJ1-4; TRBD1 agrees at 10 bases. The V gene's germline CDR1 is MGHRA and CDR2 YSYEKL. CDR3 length equals 15 residues. The V and J ends lost 1 base and 7 bases, in that order; junction bases with no gene match: 3. This CDR3 reads CASSQGQGAGEKLFF. In DNA form, the CDR3 reads TGCGCCAGCAGCCAAGGACAGGGGGCTGGTGAAAAACTGTTTTTT.

The genes are TRBV4-1 and TRBJ1-4; 7 bases are shared with TRBD1. There are 15 residues in the CDR3. J lost 8 bases, V lost 5 bases, and 11 bases had no gene match. The germline gives CDR1 MGHRA, CDR2 YSYEKL. The CDR3 region is CASSFLGGGYEKLFF. The CDR3 DNA reads as TGCGCCAGCAGCTTCCTAGGAGGGGGCTACGAAAAACTGTTTTTT.

The chain joins TRBV6-5 to TRBJ1-4, with TRBD1 matching 9 bases. Germline V gene data show CDR1 as MNHEY and CDR2 as SVGAGI. After removal of 6 bases from V and 4 bases from J, the junction contained 3 bases not matched to a gene. This CDR3 has 14 amino acids. In nucleotides, the CDR3 is TGTGCCAGCAGCCCGGGACAGGGTAATGAAAAACTGTTTTTT. It yields the protein CASSPGQGNEKLFF.

This sequence joins TRBV14 and TRBJ2-6; weak D call: TRBD1 (5 bases). CDR1 is SGHDN, CDR2 FVKESK, per germline. V lost 0 bases and J 0 bases, leaving 18 bases between the germline ends. The CDR3 runs 20 residues. CDR3 amino acids: CASSQDMRLDIDSGANVLTF. For the CDR3, the DNA is TGTGCCAGCAGCCAAGATATGCGGCTGGACATTGACTCTGGGGCCAACGTCCTGACTTTC.

The chain employs TRBV5-1 and TRBJ2-3, with D possibly TRBD2 on 5 matching bases. The CDR3 totals 16 residues. The germline CDR1 and CDR2 sequences are SGHRS and YFSETQ. Between the trimmed V and J ends, which lost 3 bases and 2 bases, there was a span of 16 bases. DNA of the CDR3: TGCGCCAGCAGCTCCTATATCGGGGTCCCCACAGATACGCAGTATTTT. Translation: CASSSYIGVPTDTQYF.

The chain recombines TRBV11-2 with TRBJ2-5, with 9 bases identical to TRBD2. CDR1 and CDR2 (germline): SGHAT, FQNNGV. Trimming removed 0 bases from V and 5 bases from J; junction bases left unmatched: 7. The CDR3 has 16 residues. The CDR3 nucleotides read TGTGCCAGCAGCTTAGATGGAGCGGGGGGAGGGGAGACCCAGTACTTC. Translating it yields CASSLDGAGGGETQYF.

The V and J genes are TRBV4-1 and TRBJ2-6; D is ambiguous. V was shortened by 3 bases and J by 0 bases, with 3 bases between the two germline ends. Germline V gene data show CDR1 as MGHRA and CDR2 as YSYEKL. This CDR3 has 14 amino acids. CDR3 DNA sequence: TGCGCCAGCAGCCACAGCTCTGGGGCCAACGTCCTGACTTTC. Amino acid sequence: CASSHSSGANVLTF.

This clone has just one count. This chain connects TRBV19 to TRBJ2-2; maybe TRBD2 (5 bases). Trimming removed 2 bases from V and 8 bases from J, with 15 bases in between. The CDR3 loop spans 15 amino acids. Per germline, CDR1 LNHDA and CDR2 SQIVND (reference sequence). The CDR3 loop reads CASSISPDLAGELFF. DNA for the CDR3: TGTGCCAGTAGTATATCTCCCGATCTAGCTGGGGAGCTGTTTTTT. Variable domain in full (rest from reference TRBV19 and TRBJ2-2): DGGITQSPKYLFRKEGQNVTLSCEQNLNHDAMYWYRQDPGQGLRLIYYSQIVNDFQKGDIAEGYSVSREKKESFPLTVTSAQKNPTAFYLCASSISPDLAGELFFGEGSRLTVL.

The chain employs TRBV4-3 and TRBJ1-5; perhaps TRBD1 as D (5 bases). This CDR3 is built from 15 residues. The V end lost 0 bases, the J end lost 1 base, and 7 bases lay between the germline ends. The V gene's germline CDR1 is LGHNA and CDR2 YSLEER. The DNA of the CDR3 is TGCGCCAGCAGCCAAGATTCAGGGAGCAATCAGCCCCAGCATTTT. This gives the protein CASSQDSGSNQPQHF.

The V and J genes are TRBV6-5 and TRBJ1-1; the D is unclear. The CDR3 extends over 13 amino acids. Between the trimmed V and J ends, which lost 4 bases and 0 bases, there was a span of 6 bases. Germline values: CDR1 MNHEY, CDR2 SVGAGI. This CDR3 is CASSSRVNTEAFF. The DNA of the CDR3 is TGTGCCAGCAGTTCCCGGGTGAACACTGAAGCTTTCTTT.

The chain recombines TRBV4-1 with TRBJ2-7; 11 nucleotides align to TRBD2. Germline CDR1 MGHRA, CDR2 YSYEKL. This CDR3 has 15 amino acids. V gave up 3 bases and J gave up 4 bases; unmatched junction bases: 5. CDR3 in DNA: TGCGCCAGCAGCCAGGAGCGACTAGCGGGGTACGAGCAGTACTTC. This sequence encodes CASSQERLAGYEQYF.

CDR3 protein: CASSDRQGGSYNEQFF. The CDR3 bases are TGTGCCAGCAGCGACAGACAGGGGGGGTCCTACAATGAGCAGTTCTTC. V usage is TRBV7-9 and J usage is TRBJ2-1, with 9 bases identical to TRBD1. The CDR3 runs to 16 residues. With 5 bases clipped from V and 1 base from J, the junction kept 6 bases outside the gene matches. Looked up from germline, CDR1 is SEHNR and CDR2 is FQNEAQ (reference sequence).

The V gene is TRBV13, the J gene TRBJ2-1; TRBD1 matches at 9 bases. This CDR3 is 15 amino acids long. Germline CDR1 is PRHDT and CDR2 is FYEKMQ (reference sequence). Trimming at V came to 4 bases and at J to 7 bases, leaving 8 bases not matched to a gene. CDR3 sequence reads: CASSSAGTGSNEQFF. The CDR3 bases are TGTGCCAGCAGCTCAGCCGGGACAGGGTCGAATGAGCAGTTCTTC.

J is TRBJ1-3 and V is TRBV5-1, with D perhaps TRBD1 (6 bases). The V gene lost 3 bases and the J gene lost 0 bases, with 13 bases spanning the gap. CDR3 length equals 16 residues. The germline V gene has CDR1 SGHRS and CDR2 YFSETQ. CDR3 in amino acids: CASSSTGLLSGNTIYF. The CDR3 nucleotides read TGCGCCAGCAGCTCGACAGGTCTTCTCTCTGGAAACACCATATATTTT.